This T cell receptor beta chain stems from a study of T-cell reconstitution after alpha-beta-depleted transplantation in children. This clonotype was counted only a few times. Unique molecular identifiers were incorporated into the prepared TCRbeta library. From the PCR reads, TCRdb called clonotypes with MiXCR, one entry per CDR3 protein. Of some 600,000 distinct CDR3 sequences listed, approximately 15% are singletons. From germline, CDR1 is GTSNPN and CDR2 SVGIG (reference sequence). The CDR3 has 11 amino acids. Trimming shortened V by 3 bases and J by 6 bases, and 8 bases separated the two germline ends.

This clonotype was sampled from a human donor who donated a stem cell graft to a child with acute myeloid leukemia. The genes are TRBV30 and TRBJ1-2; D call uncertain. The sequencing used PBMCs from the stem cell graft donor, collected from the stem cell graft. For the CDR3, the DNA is TGTGCCTGGAGCGTCCTTGATGGCTACACCTTC. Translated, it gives CAWSVLDGYTF.